The 6 T cell receptor beta chains listed next were all sequenced from one sample in a study of tumor-infiltrating lymphocytes in localized non-small cell lung cancer. Generated by immunoSEQ multiplex PCR, the TCRdb table keeps only in-frame clones and is missing some. The data hold about 14,000 clones, with about four fifths observed a single time. The sample taken for sequencing was lung tumor tissue. These receptors were taken from a human donor with non-small cell lung cancer.

This rearrangement joins TRBV4-3 to TRBJ2-1; 7 bases fit TRBD2. This CDR3 is built from 15 residues. Per germline, CDR1 LGHNA and CDR2 YSLEER. Losses at the gene ends were 1 base for V and 10 bases for J; bases not matched to a gene: 10. The CDR3 reads CASSQAVGASGEQFF. CDR3 in DNA: TGCGCCAGCAGCCAAGCGGTAGGGGCTAGCGGCGAGCAGTTCTTC.

The chain employs TRBV30 and TRBJ2-5; no definite D call. This CDR3 is built from 11 residues. The V gene lost 4 bases and the J gene lost 4 bases, with 7 bases spanning the gap. Germline V lookup: CDR1 GTSNPN, CDR2 SVGIG (reference sequence). CDR3 DNA sequence: TGTGCCTGGACTCCTGGAGAGACCCAGTACTTC. Translating it yields CAWTPGETQYF.

This sequence joins TRBV7-7 and TRBJ2-7, with 7 bases aligning to TRBD2. CDR1 SSHAT and CDR2 FNYEAQ come from the germline V gene (reference sequence). The CDR3 runs to 13 residues. V lost 5 bases to trimming and J lost 5 bases; unmatched junction nucleotides: 6. The CDR3 here is CASSAGLVDEQYF. The CDR3 DNA sequence: TGTGCCAGCAGCGCAGGACTAGTAGACGAGCAGTACTTC.

The genes are TRBV7-2 and TRBJ2-7; 8 nucleotides match TRBD1. The J segment lost 9 bases and the V segment lost 4 bases, leaving 8 bases of the junction unmatched. This CDR3 is built from 13 residues. Per the germline V gene, CDR1 is SGHTA and CDR2 is FQGNSA. The CDR3 sequence is CASSSGGGVVQYF. CDR3 coding DNA: TGTGCCAGCAGCTCAGGGGGCGGGGTGGTGCAGTACTTC.

V usage is TRBV7-9 and J usage is TRBJ2-5; D is unresolved. V was cut by 5 bases and J by 7 bases, with 14 bases left in between. The CDR3 has 13 residues. CDR1 is SEHNR, CDR2 FQNEAQ, per germline (reference sequence). CDR3 region: CASSQLGVGTQYF. In DNA, the CDR3 is TGTGCCAGCAGCCAATTAGGAGTTGGGACCCAGTACTTC.

This chain links TRBV6-1 with TRBJ1-1; 7 bases agree with TRBD1. With 9 bases clipped from V and 4 bases from J, the junction kept 11 bases outside the gene matches. Germline V lookup: CDR1 MNHNS, CDR2 SASEGT. The CDR3 is made up of 14 amino acids. The CDR3 nucleotides read TGTGCCAGTTCCCCGACAGGGAGGGGCACTGAAGCTTTCTTT. It specifies CASSPTGRGTEAFF.